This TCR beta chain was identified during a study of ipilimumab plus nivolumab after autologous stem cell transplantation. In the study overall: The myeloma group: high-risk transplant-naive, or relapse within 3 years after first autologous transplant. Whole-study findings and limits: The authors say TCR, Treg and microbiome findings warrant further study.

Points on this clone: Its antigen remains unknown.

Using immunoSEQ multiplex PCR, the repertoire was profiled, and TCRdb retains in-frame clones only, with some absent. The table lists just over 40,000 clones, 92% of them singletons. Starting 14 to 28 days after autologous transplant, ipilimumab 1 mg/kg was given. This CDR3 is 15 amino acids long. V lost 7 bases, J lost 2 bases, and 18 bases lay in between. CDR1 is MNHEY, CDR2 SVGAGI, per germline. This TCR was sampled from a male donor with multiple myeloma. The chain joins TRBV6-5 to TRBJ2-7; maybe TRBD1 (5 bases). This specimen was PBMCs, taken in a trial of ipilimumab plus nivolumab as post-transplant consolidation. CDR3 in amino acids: CASIERGGYPYEQYF. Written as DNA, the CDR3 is TGTGCCAGCATAGAAAGGGGCGGATATCCCTACGAGCAGTACTTC.